This T cell receptor (beta chain) was documented in a study of OX40 agonist ivuxolimab in advanced cancers. Regarding the research as a whole: Ivuxolimab was a fully human IgG2 agonistic monoclonal antibody targeting the costimulatory receptor OX40 (CD134). The paper covers the monotherapy dose-escalation part of the phase I ivuxolimab trial, which included N = 52 patients. The point of sequencing TCRbeta in the periphery was to test whether ivuxolimab changed TCR sequence diversity and drove clonal T-cell expansion. Intravenous ivuxolimab was administered to patients every 2 weeks at six dose levels: 0.01, 0.1, 0.3, 1.5, 3 and 10 mg/kg. Partial responses occurred in three dose-escalation patients, of whom one had hepatocellular carcinoma and two had cutaneous melanoma. In the dose-escalation cohort, more than 80% of patients were male, and the mean age was approximately 60 years with a range of roughly 23 to 79. Prior anti-PD-1, anti-PD-L1 or anti-CTLA-4 therapy was permitted, and checkpoint inhibitors had been received by roughly 40% of dose-escalation patients. Of the approximately 53 patients in dose escalation, some 20 had hepatocellular carcinoma, roughly 15 had melanoma, 9 had renal cell carcinoma and 9 had head and neck cancer.

Patients with a history of autoimmune disease or receiving systemic immunosuppression were excluded from the trial. Peripheral blood for TCR sequencing was drawn from every dose cohort at baseline, at cycle 4 day 1 and at cycle 7 day 1. The samples were drawn from a first-in-human, open-label, multicenter phase I dose-escalation trial of ivuxolimab. Adults with locally advanced or metastatic head and neck squamous cell, hepatocellular, melanoma or renal cell carcinoma were enrolled in the trial. Before TCR sequencing, CD4+ T cells and CD8+ T cells from peripheral blood were sorted into separate populations. The cysteine opens and the phenylalanine closes a CDR3 of 14 amino acids. Of the read, only the CDR3 DNA is kept; its 42 bases are in frame from base 1. CDR1 is given as SGHVT and CDR2 as SQSDAQ, both from the germline V gene. Paper-wide results and their limitations: On average, CD8+ T cells showed more expanded clones than CD4+ T cells after ivuxolimab. Partial responders in the 0.1-3.0 mg/kg groups had among the lowest normalized peripheral clonal expansion, especially among CD8+ T cells. At doses of 0.1 to 3.0 mg/kg, clonal expansion of both CD4+ and CD8+ blood T cells was observed from baseline to week 6. Low levels of normalized T-cell clonal expansion were also seen in some nonresponding patients. Antigen specificity was not determined for the clonally expanded peripheral T cells.

A remark on this clone: Its antigen is not yet known. No quality values exist for individual bases; no much larger clone is one base distant.

For sequencing of the TCRbeta CDR3 region, genomic DNA was extracted from the sorted cells. The immunoSEQ Assay was used for sequencing of TCRbeta CDR3 regions. The clones in this table, taken by TCRdb from immuneACCESS, are in-frame only. Not every clone is retained; where verified, under half of the shortfall comes from an unresolved V gene, and the cause of the rest is unknown. Present in this sample are about 48,000 clones, 80% to 85% of which were seen just once. The biggest ten clones account for more than 5.5% of the sample. Recombination connected TRBV7-4 to TRBJ2-5; too little of a D gene remains to name it. The DNA end is more similar to TRBJ2-7, so the J call may be wrong. The specimen comprised CD4+ or CD8+ T cells sorted from blood, sampled in a trial of the OX40 agonist ivuxolimab. This clonotype was obtained from an adult with an advanced solid tumor such as melanoma, head and neck, liver or kidney cancer. The bases read TGTGCCAGCAGCCAATCGGCCGCTTGCTACGAGCAGTACTTC. Translation gives CASSQSAACYEQYF.